This T cell receptor beta chain emerged from a study of blood T cells in healthy people across ages. Turning to the study itself: For every two T cells, template switching captured about one barcoded beta molecule.

The donors, healthy Caucasians from Russia, were aged roughly 6 to 90. CDR1 and CDR2 from the germline V gene are SGHDT and YYEEEE. The CDR3 totals 12 residues. V dropped 4 bases and J dropped 4 bases, with 8 bases sitting between them. A sample-barcoded 5' primer and a J-beta primer mix were used in a second PCR of about 7 to 12 cycles. Via MiXCR, TCRdb re-called the 5' RACE reads, giving one row per CDR3 protein. In the table there are approximately 760,000 distinct CDR3 sequences, roughly 25% of which are singletons. These data are also associated with another study on T cells of mothers and their children. From that paper: Related and unrelated pairs show TCR recombination output that thymic selection shapes similarly.

The receptor was isolated from a boy aged 5-17 years in good health. This chain connects TRBV5-6 to TRBJ1-1; D remains ambiguous. Sequenced material: blood. In nucleotides, the CDR3 is TGTGCCAGCAGCCGGAGACTCACTGAAGCTTTCTTT. It translates to CASSRRLTEAFF. The complete variable domain, with remaining parts taken from reference TRBV5-6 and TRBJ1-1, reads DAGVTQSPTHLIKTRGQQVTLRCSPKSGHDTVSWYQQALGQGPQFIFQYYEEEERQRGNFPDRFSGHQFPNYSSELNVNALLLGDSALYLCASSRRLTEAFFGQGTRLTVV.